Following are 11 T cell receptor beta chains from one sample sequenced in a study of T cell responses to AZD1222 COVID-19 vaccine. Clones were read by immunoSEQ multiplex PCR, and TCRdb kept only the in-frame ones, dropping some. The table records some 100,000 clones, over 90% of them present only once. The sample was peripheral blood, taken on day 0 of AZD1222 vaccination. Receptors were obtained from an adult in good health.

The V call is TRBV10-3, the J call TRBJ2-5, with D perhaps TRBD2 (5 bases). The CDR3 loop spans 15 amino acids. Germline V gene lookup returns CDR1 ENHRY and CDR2 SYGVKD. The V end was cut by 3 bases, the J end by 7 bases, with 18 bases between. CDR3 in amino acids: CAISELAPDPGTQYF. The CDR3 DNA is TGTGCCATCAGTGAATTAGCGCCCGACCCGGGGACCCAGTACTTC.

This chain connects TRBV5-1 to TRBJ2-2; tentative D call: TRBD2 (5 bases). CDR1 is SGHRS and CDR2 is YFSETQ in the germline V gene. The CDR3 is 15 residues long. V was shortened by 2 bases and J by 4 bases, with 12 bases between the two germline ends. CDR3 amino acids: CASSLTTGSTGELFF. The CDR3 nucleotides are TGCGCCAGCAGCTTAACAACGGGGTCCACCGGGGAGCTGTTTTTT.

This clone has just a few counts. This chain links TRBV11-1 with TRBJ2-7; tentative D call: TRBD2 (6 bases). The CDR3 runs to 15 residues. CDR1 and CDR2 (germline): SGHAT, FQDESV (reference sequence). Trimming removed 6 bases from V and 0 bases from J, with 15 bases in between. CDR3 amino acids: CASRSAGYSSYEQYF. The CDR3, as DNA: TGTGCCAGCAGATCCGCGGGGTATAGCTCCTACGAGCAGTACTTC.

This chain joins TRBV6-6 and TRBJ1-6, with a weak D call TRBD1 (6 bases). CDR1 is MNHNY, CDR2 SVGAGI, per germline (reference sequence). The CDR3 contains 13 residues. Deletions cut 7 bases from V and 6 bases from J, with 10 bases between. CDR3 residues: CASKGQTNSPLHF. In nucleotides, the CDR3 is TGTGCCAGCAAAGGACAGACTAATTCACCCCTCCACTTT.

About this clone: The junction departs from the called germline gene at one end, perhaps through a read error. The chain has TRBV30 and TRBJ1-3, with 8 bases fitting TRBD1. The germline gives CDR1 GTSNPN, CDR2 SVGIG (reference sequence). This CDR3 is 12 amino acids long. CDR3 in DNA: TGTGCCTGGATCGGACAGGGAGCCGTCGTAAATTTT. This encodes CAWIGQGAVVNF.

The chain links TRBV19 to TRBJ1-5; D remains ambiguous. Trimming left V 6 bases short and J 2 bases short, with 20 bases between. Germline V lookup: CDR1 LNHDA, CDR2 SQIVND (reference sequence). The CDR3 extends over 17 amino acids. The DNA for the CDR3 is TGTGCCAGTAGAACTTACCTTCCCCTAGGAGGCAATCAGCCCCAGCATTTT. Its protein is CASRTYLPLGGNQPQHF.

V and J are TRBV19 and TRBJ1-4, with D uncertain. CDR1 is LNHDA and CDR2 is SQIVND in the germline V gene (reference sequence). The CDR3 has 19 residues. Trimming shortened V by 6 bases and J by 5 bases, and 28 bases separated the two germline ends. CDR3 loop: CASSNLASSVGALNEKLFF. The CDR3 DNA reads as TGTGCCAGTAGCAACCTGGCCAGCTCAGTTGGTGCCTTAAATGAAAAACTGTTTTTT. Supplemented by reference TRBV19 and TRBJ1-4, the full variable domain reads DGGITQSPKYLFRKEGQNVTLSCEQNLNHDAMYWYRQDPGQGLRLIYYSQIVNDFQKGDIAEGYSVSREKKESFPLTVTSAQKNPTAFYLCASSNLASSVGALNEKLFFGSGTQLSVL.

The chain combines TRBV27 with TRBJ2-5, with D perhaps TRBD1 (5 bases). This CDR3 spans 16 amino acids. Germline assignment: CDR1 MNHEY and CDR2 SMNVEV (reference sequence). Trimming cost V 2 bases and J 1 base, with 14 bases left between them. As DNA, the CDR3 is TGTGCCAGCAGTTTAAAGTACAAGGGGTCCCAAGAGACCCAGTACTTC. Translating it yields CASSLKYKGSQETQYF.

The chain carries TRBV5-4 and TRBJ2-3, with TRBD2 matching over 9 bases. Trimming took 2 bases from V and 1 from J; bases not matched to a gene: 11. Germline V gene data show CDR1 as SGHNT and CDR2 as YYREEE (reference sequence). The CDR3 sequence is 18 residues long. The DNA for the CDR3 is TGTGCCAGCAGCTTTGGTGGAGCGGGAGGACCAGGCACAGATACGCAGTATTTT. It translates to CASSFGGAGGPGTDTQYF.

This clone was detected once. This CDR3 reads CASSIDLGLQETQYF. In DNA, the CDR3 is TGTGCCAGTAGTATAGATCTAGGACTGCAAGAGACCCAGTACTTC. V usage is TRBV19 and J usage is TRBJ2-5, with D maybe TRBD2 (5 bases). Per the germline V gene, CDR1 is LNHDA and CDR2 is SQIVND (reference sequence). The CDR3 runs 15 residues. Trimming cost V 0 bases and J 2 bases, with 10 bases left between them.

V gene TRBV23-1 combines with J gene TRBJ2-1; 7 bases line up with TRBD1. TRBV23-1 is flagged as an ORF with uncertain function. The V segment lost 3 bases and the J segment 9 bases; nucleotides outside the gene matches: 17. CDR3 length: 17 amino acids. CDR3 bases: TGCGCCAGCAGTCAGACTCACAGGGGCCTCATGGGGTGTGAGCAGTTCTTC. The encoded protein is CASSQTHRGLMGCEQFF.